The next 29 T cell receptor beta chains were all read from a single sample in a study of T cells after yellow fever vaccination. TCRdb reprocessed the 5' RACE reads via MiXCR and lists one record per CDR3 protein. The profile shows some 350,000 distinct CDR3 sequences, about 4% of them singletons. This specimen was PBMCs, taken 5 days after the yellow fever booster vaccination. These receptors were obtained from a man aged 18 to 29 who received the YFV17D yellow fever vaccine.

The chain has TRBV7-6 and TRBJ2-7, with D tentatively TRBD1 or TRBD2 (5 bases each). The germline V and J ends were trimmed by 6 bases and 0 bases, with 18 bases remaining between them. Germline V gene sequence: CDR1 SGHVS, CDR2 FNYEAQ. The CDR3 has 16 amino acids. The CDR3: CASSSTTGRPSYEQYF. The DNA of the CDR3 is TGTGCCAGCAGTTCAACAACGGGACGTCCCTCCTACGAGCAGTACTTC.

The genes are TRBV19 and TRBJ2-3, with D possibly being TRBD1 (6 bases). The CDR3 runs to 15 residues. V was pared by 8 bases and J by 2 bases, with 17 bases between. CDR1 LNHDA and CDR2 SQIVND come from the germline V gene (reference sequence). CDR3 DNA sequence: TGTGCCAGTCGACATCCGGGACAAATCACAGATACGCAGTATTTT. It encodes CASRHPGQITDTQYF.

This clonotype was observed many times. The genes are TRBV5-1 and TRBJ2-5; 7 nucleotides line up with TRBD2. The CDR3 is 15 amino acids. Germline-derived CDR1 and CDR2 are SGHRS and YFSETQ. V gave up 0 bases and J gave up 4 bases; unmatched junction bases: 6. CDR3 amino acids: CASSLGSGGRETQYF. The DNA of the CDR3 is TGCGCCAGCAGCTTGGGATCGGGGGGAAGAGAGACCCAGTACTTC.

This chain links TRBV24-1 with TRBJ2-3; the D is unclear. Trimming pared 2 bases from V and 6 bases from J, leaving 8 bases between. Germline V gene sequence: CDR1 KGHDR, CDR2 SFDVKD. This CDR3 is 13 amino acids long. CDR3 bases: TGTGCCACCAGTGATTCGGTTGAGGATACGCAGTATTTT. Its protein is CATSDSVEDTQYF.

The gene calls are TRBV7-9 and TRBJ2-1; D might be TRBD1 or TRBD2, each matching 5 bases. CDR3 size: 14 residues. Per the germline V gene, CDR1 is SEHNR and CDR2 is FQNEAQ (reference sequence). V shed 0 bases and J shed 9 bases, with 12 bases lying between them. CDR3 loop: CASSLAIRDGEQFF. The CDR3 region has the DNA TGTGCCAGCAGCTTAGCAATCAGGGACGGTGAGCAGTTCTTC.

This clonotype was observed a few times. The V call is TRBV19, the J call TRBJ1-1, with D unresolved. V gave up 3 bases and J gave up 3 bases, with 8 bases separating them. Germline values: CDR1 LNHDA, CDR2 SQIVND (reference sequence). The CDR3 loop spans 13 amino acids. For the CDR3, the DNA is TGTGCCAGTAGTATTGGCCGGGACACTGAAGCTTTCTTT. Protein sequence: CASSIGRDTEAFF. The full variable domain, its missing parts supplied by reference TRBV19 and TRBJ1-1, is DGGITQSPKYLFRKEGQNVTLSCEQNLNHDAMYWYRQDPGQGLRLIYYSQIVNDFQKGDIAEGYSVSREKKESFPLTVTSAQKNPTAFYLCASSIGRDTEAFFGQGTRLTVV.

This chain joins TRBV20-1 and TRBJ1-2, with D unresolved. V dropped 6 bases and J dropped 0 bases, with 11 bases sitting between them. The CDR3 totals 13 residues. In germline, CDR1 is DFQATT, CDR2 SNEGSKA (reference sequence). The CDR3 coding sequence is TGCAGTGCGGCGGGTGCCGCTAACTATGGCTACACCTTC. Its protein product is CSAAGAANYGYTF.

Ten or more counts support this clonotype. The V and J genes are TRBV28 and TRBJ1-1; TRBD1 matches at 10 bases. V gave up 5 bases and J gave up 7 bases; unmatched junction bases: 19. Germline V lookup: CDR1 MDHEN, CDR2 SYDVKM. CDR3 length equals 18 residues. The DNA for the CDR3 is TGTGCCAGCAGTCTACCGGGAGGGACAGGGGCTGCATTTAATGAAGCTTTCTTT. It yields the protein CASSLPGGTGAAFNEAFF.

This clonotype was detected many times. V and J are TRBV20-1 and TRBJ1-2, with D hard to call. V lost 6 bases and J 5 bases, leaving 13 bases between the germline ends. Germline CDR1 is DFQATT and CDR2 is SNEGSKA (reference sequence). This CDR3 has 12 amino acids. The CDR3 region has the DNA TGCAGTGCGTCGCGGAACGAGTATGGCTACACCTTC. Its protein is CSASRNEYGYTF.

This clonotype was counted many times. The chain combines TRBV7-9 with TRBJ2-1; 10 positions agree with TRBD2. This CDR3 has 14 residues. The V segment lost 0 bases and the J segment 13 bases; nucleotides outside the gene matches: 6. Per the germline V gene, CDR1 is SEHNR and CDR2 is FQNEAQ (reference sequence). Here the CDR3 DNA reads TGTGCCAGCAGCTTAGCAGAGCGGGGGGGCGATCAGTTCTTC. As protein: CASSLAERGGDQFF.

V usage is TRBV5-6 and J usage is TRBJ1-3; TRBD1 agrees at 7 bases. Germline CDR1 is SGHDT and CDR2 is YYEEEE. J lost 0 bases, V lost 2 bases, and 2 bases had no gene match. The CDR3 is 15 amino acids. DNA of the CDR3: TGTGCCAGCAGCTTCCGGGACAGCTCTGGAAACACCATATATTTT. Amino acids: CASSFRDSSGNTIYF. The full variable domain, rest sourced from reference TRBV5-6 and TRBJ1-3, is DAGVTQSPTHLIKTRGQQVTLRCSPKSGHDTVSWYQQALGQGPQFIFQYYEEEERQRGNFPDRFSGHQFPNYSSELNVNALLLGDSALYLCASSFRDSSGNTIYFGEGSWLTVV.

This clonotype was counted only a few times. The chain carries TRBV29-1 and TRBJ2-3; no clear D gene. The CDR3 totals 13 residues. Germline lookup yields CDR1 SQVTM and CDR2 ANQGSEA. V was trimmed by 3 bases and J by 0 bases, leaving 7 bases between them. The CDR3 DNA is TGCAGCGTTGATTCCGAAAGCACAGATACGCAGTATTTT. It translates to CSVDSESTDTQYF.

The V and J genes are TRBV7-2 and TRBJ1-2, with a tentative D call TRBD1 (5 bases). The V gene lost 4 bases and the J gene lost 4 bases, with 16 bases spanning the gap. Per the germline V gene, CDR1 is SGHTA and CDR2 is FQGNSA. The CDR3 contains 15 residues. The chain's CDR3 is CASSSPPEGAYGYTF. The CDR3 DNA follows: TGTGCCAGCAGCTCACCTCCAGAAGGGGCCTATGGCTACACCTTC.

This clonotype has more than one count but fewer than ten. The chain couples TRBV11-2 to TRBJ2-1; either TRBD1 or TRBD2 may supply D (7 bases each). The CDR3 consists of 18 residues. V was shortened by 8 bases and J by 6 bases, with 29 bases between the two germline ends. CDR1 and CDR2 from the germline V gene are SGHAT and FQNNGV. The CDR3 sequence is CASREIRGRGTRSNEQFF. CDR3 nucleotide sequence: TGTGCCAGCCGCGAAATTAGGGGGCGGGGGACCAGGTCCAATGAGCAGTTCTTC.

The gene calls are TRBV12-3 or TRBV12-4 and TRBJ1-1; the match to TRBD1 covers 7 bases. Trimming at V came to 5 bases and at J to 1 base, leaving 7 bases not matched to a gene. This CDR3 contains 15 residues. CDR3 amino acids: CASSLQQGTNTEAFF. The CDR3 coding sequence is TGTGCCAGCAGTCTCCAACAGGGGACGAACACTGAAGCTTTCTTT.

The rearrangement links TRBV25-1 to TRBJ2-2; D may match TRBD1 or TRBD2 (5 bases each). This CDR3 is built from 13 residues. V lost 6 bases and J 7 bases, leaving 12 bases between the germline ends. Germline V gene sequence: CDR1 MGHDK, CDR2 SYGVNS. The chain's CDR3 is CASRRGEGGELFF. The CDR3 DNA reads TGTGCCAGCAGACGAGGGGAAGGCGGGGAGCTGTTTTTT.

The chain combines TRBV29-1 with TRBJ2-4; no clear D gene. Germline V gene lookup returns CDR1 SQVTM and CDR2 ANQGSEA. The CDR3 runs to 13 residues. Trimming removed 6 bases from V and 3 bases from J, with 12 bases in between. Here the CDR3 DNA reads TGCAGCGTCCGGCCCTCAGGCAAAAACATTCAGTACTTC. Translated, it gives CSVRPSGKNIQYF. Supplemented by reference TRBV29-1 and TRBJ2-4, the full variable domain reads SAVISQKPSRDICQRGTSLTIQCQVDSQVTMMFWYRQQPGQSLTLIATANQGSEATYESGFVIDKFPISRPNLTFSTLTVSNMSPEDSSIYLCSVRPSGKNIQYFGAGTRLSVL.

The chain uses TRBV7-9 and TRBJ2-7, with D perhaps matching TRBD2 (7 bases). V lost 7 bases, J lost 7 bases, and 20 bases lay in between. Germline lookup yields CDR1 SEHNR and CDR2 FQNEAQ (reference sequence). The CDR3 loop spans 14 amino acids. CDR3 sequence reads: CASTIEGGVQEQYF. The CDR3 region has the DNA TGTGCCAGCACCATAGAGGGGGGGGTCCAGGAGCAGTACTTC. Combining the CDR3 with reference TRBV7-9 and TRBJ2-7 gives the whole variable domain DTGVSQNPRHKITKRGQNVTFRCDPISEHNRLYWYRQTLGQGPEFLTYFQNEAQLEKSRLLSDRFSAERPKGSFSTLEIQRTEQGDSAMYLCASTIEGGVQEQYFGPGTRLTVT.

The sample holds many counts of this clonotype. This sequence joins TRBV6-1 and TRBJ1-2; D remains unclear. V was shortened by 6 bases and J by 2 bases, with 16 bases between the two germline ends. The germline V gene encodes CDR1 MNHNS and CDR2 SASEGT. This CDR3 comprises 15 residues. The DNA of the CDR3 is TGTGCCAGCAGCTCGTCAAGATGGGCAAACTATGGCTACACCTTC. Protein sequence: CASSSSRWANYGYTF.

This sequence joins TRBV29-1 and TRBJ1-2; D is perhaps TRBD1 (6 bases). CDR1 and CDR2 from the germline V gene are SQVTM and ANQGSEA. V lost 0 bases, J lost 5 bases, and 16 bases lay in between. CDR3 length: 15 amino acids. The CDR3 DNA is TGCAGCGTTGAAGATCCCAGGGGTTCTCTTTATGGCTACACCTTC. It is translated as CSVEDPRGSLYGYTF.

The V gene is TRBV4-3, the J gene TRBJ1-6; D call uncertain. V was clipped by 1 base and J by 7 bases, with 14 bases between them. The CDR3 runs 16 residues. The germline gives CDR1 LGHNA, CDR2 YSLEER. Here the CDR3 DNA reads TGCGCCAGCAGCCAAGTCTCAGTACGAGGGAATTCACCCCTCCACTTT. The encoded protein is CASSQVSVRGNSPLHF.

The genes are TRBV24-1 and TRBJ2-1, with TRBD2 as a possible D gene (5 bases). Trimming removed 4 bases at V and 9 bases at J, with 15 bases between. CDR3 length: 14 residues. CDR1 and CDR2 from the germline V gene are KGHDR and SFDVKD. The CDR3 coding sequence is TGTGCCACCAGTGAGCCAACCAAGAGCGGTGAGCAGTTCTTC. It specifies CATSEPTKSGEQFF.

This clonotype appeared many times. This rearrangement joins TRBV20-1 to TRBJ2-2, with 7 nucleotides matching TRBD2. CDR3 length: 16 residues. The V gene end was trimmed by 0 bases and the J gene end by 2 bases; junction bases not matched to a gene: 6. The germline CDR1 and CDR2 sequences are DFQATT and SNEGSKA (reference sequence). The CDR3 region is CSARDPQRGNTGELFF. CDR3 DNA sequence: TGCAGTGCTAGAGATCCGCAGCGGGGAAACACCGGGGAGCTGTTTTTT.

This rearrangement joins TRBV5-1 to TRBJ2-3; 8 bases map to TRBD2. The CDR3 consists of 14 residues. The junction had 6 bases not matched to a gene; V was cut back by 4 bases and J by 5 bases. From germline, CDR1 is SGHRS and CDR2 YFSETQ. The chain's CDR3 is CASSRGGPGDTQYF. The CDR3 nucleotides are TGCGCCAGCAGCCGGGGGGGCCCGGGAGATACGCAGTATTTT.

V usage is TRBV29-1 and J usage is TRBJ2-1, with 8 bases identical to TRBD1. Germline assignment: CDR1 SQVTM and CDR2 ANQGSEA. This CDR3 is built from 15 residues. V gave up 5 bases and J gave up 1 base; unmatched junction bases: 7. CDR3 protein: CSVLPNRGSYNEQFF. The CDR3 coding sequence is TGCAGCGTTTTACCCAACAGGGGGTCCTACAATGAGCAGTTCTTC.

This clonotype was found many times. This rearrangement joins TRBV12-3 or TRBV12-4 to TRBJ1-2; unclear D gene. The CDR3 has 14 residues. V dropped 3 bases and J dropped 7 bases, with 15 bases sitting between them. The chain's CDR3 is CASSLMEARGGYTF. CDR3 nucleotides: TGTGCCAGCAGTTTGATGGAGGCCCGAGGTGGCTACACCTTC.

This clonotype was seen more than once but under ten times. The gene calls are TRBV15 and TRBJ2-1; D is perhaps TRBD2 (6 bases). Trimming left V 5 bases short and J 3 bases short, with 8 bases between. This CDR3 contains 13 residues. Germline assignment: CDR1 LNHNV and CDR2 YYDKDF (reference sequence). The CDR3 spells CATSGGNYNEQFF. CDR3 DNA sequence: TGTGCCACCAGCGGCGGGAACTACAATGAGCAGTTCTTC.

The chain is built from TRBV11-3 and TRBJ2-1; 7 nucleotides align to TRBD2. Germline trimming cut 3 bases from V and 8 bases from J; bases unmatched to any gene: 10. The CDR3 loop spans 15 amino acids. Germline CDR1 SGHNT, CDR2 YENEEA. The CDR3 protein is CASSFMPSGVHEQFF. CDR3 in DNA: TGTGCCAGCAGCTTTATGCCCAGCGGGGTACATGAGCAGTTCTTC.

This clonotype was observed many times. The rearrangement links TRBV7-2 to TRBJ1-3; no clear D. CDR3 length equals 16 residues. Trimming stripped 2 bases from V and 0 bases from J, with 11 bases between. The germline CDR1 and CDR2 sequences are SGHTA and FQGNSA. The CDR3 region is CASSLQASSSGNTIYF. The CDR3 DNA reads as TGTGCCAGCAGCTTACAGGCCAGCAGCTCTGGAAACACCATATATTTT. The full variable domain, with the rest looked up from reference TRBV7-2 and TRBJ1-3, is GAGVSQSPSNKVTEKGKDVELRCDPISGHTALYWYRQSLGQGLEFLIYFQGNSAPDKSGLPSDRFSAERTGGSVSTLTIQRTQQEDSAVYLCASSLQASSSGNTIYFGEGSWLTVV.